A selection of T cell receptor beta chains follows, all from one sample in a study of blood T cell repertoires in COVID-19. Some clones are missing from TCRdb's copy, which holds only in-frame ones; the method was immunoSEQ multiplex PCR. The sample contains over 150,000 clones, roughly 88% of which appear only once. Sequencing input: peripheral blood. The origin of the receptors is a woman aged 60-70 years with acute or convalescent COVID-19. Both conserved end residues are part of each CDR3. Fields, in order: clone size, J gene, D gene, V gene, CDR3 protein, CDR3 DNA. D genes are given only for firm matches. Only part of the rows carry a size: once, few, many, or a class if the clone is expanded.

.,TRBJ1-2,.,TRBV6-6,CASSSSGTRANYGYTF,TGTGCCAGCAGTTCATCCGGGACAAGAGCTAACTATGGCTACACCTTC
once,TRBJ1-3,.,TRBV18,CASSPGGGTSGNTIYF,TGTGCCAGCTCACCAGGCGGGGGAACCTCTGGAAACACCATATATTTT
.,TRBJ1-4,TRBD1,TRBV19,CASSADRARNEKLFF,TGTGCCAGTAGTGCTGACAGGGCCCGTAATGAAAAACTGTTTTTT
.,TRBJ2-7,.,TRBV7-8,CASSLGPSYEQYF,TGTGCCAGCAGCTTGGGCCCCTCCTACGAGCAGTACTTC
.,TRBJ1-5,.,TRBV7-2,CASSKDWYSNQPQHF,TGTGCCAGCAGCAAGGACTGGTATAGCAATCAGCCCCAGCATTTT
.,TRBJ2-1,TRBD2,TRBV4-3,CASSPEALAGGEEQFF,TGCGCCAGCAGCCCCGAGGCGTTAGCGGGGGGTGAGGAGCAGTTCTTC
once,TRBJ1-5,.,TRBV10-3,CAISESQGATQPQHF,TGTGCCATCAGTGAGTCACAGGGAGCTACTCAGCCCCAGCATTTT
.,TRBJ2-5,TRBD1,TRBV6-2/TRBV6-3,CASSVRGQATQYF,TGTGCCAGCAGTGTCAGGGGGCAGGCGACCCAGTACTTC
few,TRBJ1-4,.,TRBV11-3,CASSRQDLNEKLFF,TGTGCCAGCAGCCGACAAGACCTTAATGAAAAACTGTTTTTT
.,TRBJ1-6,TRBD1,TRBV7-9,CASSLAGQGSSPLHF,TGTGCCAGCAGCTTAGCGGGACAGGGAAGTTCACCCCTCCACTTT
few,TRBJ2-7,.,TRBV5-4,CASSLDPLTREQYF,TGTGCCAGCAGCTTGGATCCCCTCACCCGGGAGCAGTACTTC
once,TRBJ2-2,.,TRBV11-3,CASRDSYNTGELFF,TGTGCCAGCAGGGACAGCTATAACACCGGGGAGCTGTTTTTT
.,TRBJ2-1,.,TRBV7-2,CASSVLRVHNEQFF,TGTGCCAGCAGCGTACTGCGGGTCCACAATGAGCAGTTCTTC
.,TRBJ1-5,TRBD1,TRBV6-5,CASSLDRGSNQPQHF,TGTGCCAGCAGCTTGGACAGGGGTAGCAATCAGCCCCAGCATTTT
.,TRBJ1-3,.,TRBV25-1,CASSELAGNTIYF,TGTGCCAGCAGTGAACTAGCTGGAAACACCATATATTTT
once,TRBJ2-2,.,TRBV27,CASSLGSGSGELFF,TGTGCCAGCAGTTTAGGGTCAGGGTCAGGGGAGCTGTTTTTT
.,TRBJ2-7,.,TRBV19,CASSKSRDYEQYF,TGTGCCAGTAGTAAAAGCAGGGACTACGAGCAGTACTTC
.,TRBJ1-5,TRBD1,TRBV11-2,CASSQSGTGNQPQHF,TGTGCCAGCAGTCAATCCGGGACAGGCAATCAGCCCCAGCATTTT
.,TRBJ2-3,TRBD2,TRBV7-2,CASSLQPGLAADTQYF,TGTGCCAGCAGCTTACAACCGGGACTAGCAGCAGATACGCAGTATTTT
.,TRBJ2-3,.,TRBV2,CASSVGPTGKGTDTQYF,TGTGCCAGCAGCGTCGGGCCTACCGGGAAGGGCACAGATACGCAGTATTTT
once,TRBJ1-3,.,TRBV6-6,CASRDSHSGNTIYF,TGTGCCAGCAGAGACAGCCACTCTGGAAACACCATATATTTT
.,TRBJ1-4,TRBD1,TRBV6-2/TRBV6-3,CASSPDRGRVEKLFF,TGTGCCAGCAGTCCCGACAGGGGGCGCGTAGAAAAACTGTTTTTT